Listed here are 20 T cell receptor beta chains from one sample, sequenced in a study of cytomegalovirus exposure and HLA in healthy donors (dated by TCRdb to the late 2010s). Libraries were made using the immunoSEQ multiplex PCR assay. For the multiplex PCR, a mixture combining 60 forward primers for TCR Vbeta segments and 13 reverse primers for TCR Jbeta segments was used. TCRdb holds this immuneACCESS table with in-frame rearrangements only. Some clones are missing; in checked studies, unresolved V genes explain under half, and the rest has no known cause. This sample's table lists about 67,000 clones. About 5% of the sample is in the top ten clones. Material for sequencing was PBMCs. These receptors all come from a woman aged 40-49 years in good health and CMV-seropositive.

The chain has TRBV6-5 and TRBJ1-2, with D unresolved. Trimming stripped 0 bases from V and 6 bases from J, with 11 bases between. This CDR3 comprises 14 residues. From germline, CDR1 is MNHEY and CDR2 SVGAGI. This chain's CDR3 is CASSYSSPRDGYTF. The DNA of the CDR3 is TGTGCCAGCAGTTACTCGAGTCCCCGCGATGGCTACACCTTC.

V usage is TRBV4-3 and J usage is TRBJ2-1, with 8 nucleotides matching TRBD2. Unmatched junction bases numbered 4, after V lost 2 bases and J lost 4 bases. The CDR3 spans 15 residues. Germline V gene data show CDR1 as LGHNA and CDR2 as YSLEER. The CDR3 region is CASSQKRGTYNEQFF. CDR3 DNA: TGCGCCAGCAGCCAAAAGCGGGGGACTTACAATGAGCAGTTCTTC.

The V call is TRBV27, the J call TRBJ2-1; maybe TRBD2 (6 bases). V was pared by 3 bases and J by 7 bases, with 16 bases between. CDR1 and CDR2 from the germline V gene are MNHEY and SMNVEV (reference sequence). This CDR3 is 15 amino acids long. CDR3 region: CASSFPGVAVNEQFF. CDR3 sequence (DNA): TGTGCCAGCAGTTTCCCCGGAGTAGCGGTGAATGAGCAGTTCTTC.

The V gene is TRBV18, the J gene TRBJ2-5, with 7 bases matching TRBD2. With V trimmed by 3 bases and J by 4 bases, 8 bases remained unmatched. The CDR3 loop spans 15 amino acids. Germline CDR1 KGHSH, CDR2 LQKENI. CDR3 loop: CASSPITSAGETQYF. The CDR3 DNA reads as TGTGCCAGCTCACCTATAACTAGCGCGGGAGAGACCCAGTACTTC.

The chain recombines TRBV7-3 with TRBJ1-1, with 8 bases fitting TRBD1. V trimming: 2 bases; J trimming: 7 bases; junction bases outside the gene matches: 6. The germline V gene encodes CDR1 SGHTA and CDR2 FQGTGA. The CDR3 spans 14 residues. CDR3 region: CASSLGGGQGEAFF. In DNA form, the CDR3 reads TGTGCCAGCAGCTTAGGGGGAGGACAGGGTGAAGCTTTCTTT.

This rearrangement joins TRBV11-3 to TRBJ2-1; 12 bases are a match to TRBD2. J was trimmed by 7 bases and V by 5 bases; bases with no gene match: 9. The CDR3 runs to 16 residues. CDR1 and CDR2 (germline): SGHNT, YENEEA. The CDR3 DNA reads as TGTGCCAGCAGCCCATCTAGCGGGGGGGCTGCAAATGAGCAGTTCTTC. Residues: CASSPSSGGAANEQFF.

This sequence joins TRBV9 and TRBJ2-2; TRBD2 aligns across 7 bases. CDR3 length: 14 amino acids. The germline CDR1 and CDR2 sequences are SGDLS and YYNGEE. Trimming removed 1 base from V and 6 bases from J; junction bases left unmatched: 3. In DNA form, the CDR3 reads TGTGCCAGCAGCGTACGGGGGGACCCCGGGGAGCTGTTTTTT. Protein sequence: CASSVRGDPGELFF.

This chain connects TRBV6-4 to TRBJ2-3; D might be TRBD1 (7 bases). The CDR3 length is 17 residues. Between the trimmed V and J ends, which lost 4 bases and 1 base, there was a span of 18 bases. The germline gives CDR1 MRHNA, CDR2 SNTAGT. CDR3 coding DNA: TGTGCCAGCAGTGCCCTAGCAGGGGGAGGCGGCACAGATACGCAGTATTTT. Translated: CASSALAGGGGTDTQYF.

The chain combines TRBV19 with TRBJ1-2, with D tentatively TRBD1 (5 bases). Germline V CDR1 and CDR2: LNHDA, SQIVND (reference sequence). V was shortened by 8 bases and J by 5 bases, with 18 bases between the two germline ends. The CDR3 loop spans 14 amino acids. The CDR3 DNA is TGTGCCAGTGGAACCAGGGTTTTAGGGTATGGCTACACCTTC. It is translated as CASGTRVLGYGYTF.

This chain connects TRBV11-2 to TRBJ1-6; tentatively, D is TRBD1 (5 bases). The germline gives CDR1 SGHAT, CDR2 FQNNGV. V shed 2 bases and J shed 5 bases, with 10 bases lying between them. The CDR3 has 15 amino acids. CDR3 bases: TGTGCCAGCAGCTTATCCGGACATAATAATTCACCCCTCCACTTT. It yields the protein CASSLSGHNNSPLHF.

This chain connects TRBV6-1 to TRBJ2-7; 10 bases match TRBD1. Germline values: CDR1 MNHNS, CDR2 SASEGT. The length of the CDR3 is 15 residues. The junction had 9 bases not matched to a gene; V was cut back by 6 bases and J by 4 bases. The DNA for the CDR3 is TGTGCCAGCAGCAACCGGGACAGGGGATCTTACGAGCAGTACTTC. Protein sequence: CASSNRDRGSYEQYF.

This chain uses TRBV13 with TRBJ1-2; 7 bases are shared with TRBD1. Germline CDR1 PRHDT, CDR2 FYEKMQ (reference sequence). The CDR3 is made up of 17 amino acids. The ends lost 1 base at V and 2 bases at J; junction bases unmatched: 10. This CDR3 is CASSLVETGSRNYGYTF. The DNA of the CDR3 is TGTGCCAGCAGCTTAGTAGAGACAGGGTCGCGGAACTATGGCTACACCTTC.

Written as DNA, the CDR3 is TGTGCCATCAAGGACAGGTCCGGCTACGAGCAGTACTTC. Its translation: CAIKDRSGYEQYF. The V call is TRBV6-1, the J call TRBJ2-5, with 7 bases identical to TRBD1. The better agreement between TRBJ2-7 and the DNA end casts doubt on the J call. Germline CDR1 and CDR2: MNHNS and SASEGT. The CDR3 is made up of 13 amino acids.

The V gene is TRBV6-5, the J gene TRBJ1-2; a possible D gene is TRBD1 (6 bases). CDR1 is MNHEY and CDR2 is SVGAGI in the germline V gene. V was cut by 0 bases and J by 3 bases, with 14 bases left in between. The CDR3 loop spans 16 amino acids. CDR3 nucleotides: TGTGCCAGCAGTTACTCGGTCAGGGGCAGCGACTATGGCTACACCTTC. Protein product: CASSYSVRGSDYGYTF.

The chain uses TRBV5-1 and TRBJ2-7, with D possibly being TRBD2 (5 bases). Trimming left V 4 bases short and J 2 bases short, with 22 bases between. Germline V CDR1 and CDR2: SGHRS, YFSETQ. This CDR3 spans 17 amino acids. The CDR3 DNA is TGCGCCAGCAGCCTCTCCCCGACGGGATTTACGCCCTACGAGCAGTACTTC. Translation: CASSLSPTGFTPYEQYF.

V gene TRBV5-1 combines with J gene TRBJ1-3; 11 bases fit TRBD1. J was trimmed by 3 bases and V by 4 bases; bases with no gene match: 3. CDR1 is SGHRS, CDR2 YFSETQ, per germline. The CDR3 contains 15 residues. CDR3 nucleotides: TGCGCCAGCAGCCAGGGGACAGGGGGTGGAAACACCATATATTTT. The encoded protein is CASSQGTGGGNTIYF.

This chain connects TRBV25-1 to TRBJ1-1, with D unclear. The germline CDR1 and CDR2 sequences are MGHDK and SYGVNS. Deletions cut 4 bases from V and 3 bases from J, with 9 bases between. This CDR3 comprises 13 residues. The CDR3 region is CASSGRQYTEAFF. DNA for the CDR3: TGTGCCAGCAGTGGTCGCCAGTACACTGAAGCTTTCTTT.

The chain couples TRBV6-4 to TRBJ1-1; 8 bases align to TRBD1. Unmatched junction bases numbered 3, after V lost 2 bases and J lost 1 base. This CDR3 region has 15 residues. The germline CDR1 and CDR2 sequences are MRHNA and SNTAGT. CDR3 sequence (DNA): TGTGCCAGCAGTGACAAGACAGGGGAGAACACTGAAGCTTTCTTT. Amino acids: CASSDKTGENTEAFF.

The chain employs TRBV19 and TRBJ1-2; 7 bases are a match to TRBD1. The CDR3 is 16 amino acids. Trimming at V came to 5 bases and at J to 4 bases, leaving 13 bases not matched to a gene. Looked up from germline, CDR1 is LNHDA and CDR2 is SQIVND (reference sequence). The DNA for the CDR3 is TGTGCCAGTAGTCGGGAACAGGGGACCCCTGGCTATGGCTACACCTTC. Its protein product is CASSREQGTPGYGYTF.

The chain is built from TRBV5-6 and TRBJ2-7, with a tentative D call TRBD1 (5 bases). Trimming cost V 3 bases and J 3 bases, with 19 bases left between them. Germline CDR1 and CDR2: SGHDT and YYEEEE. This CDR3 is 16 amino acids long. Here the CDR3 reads CASSSSPGKSLYEQYF. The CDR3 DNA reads TGTGCCAGCAGCTCCAGCCCAGGGAAAAGCCTCTACGAGCAGTACTTC.